This passage covers 18 T cell receptor beta chains from one sample sequenced in a study of shared clonotypes between healthy human individuals. Measured with immunoSEQ multiplex PCR; TCRdb has only the in-frame clones, and not every one. In the table there are about 600,000 clones, roughly 97% of which are singletons. The specimen sequenced was naive CD4+ T cells sorted from blood. The subset denotes: CD45RA+ positively selected. Source of these receptors: a woman aged 25 to 45 in good health.

The CDR3 protein is CASSQSGRCEPQHF. The CDR3 DNA sequence: TGCGCCAGCAGTCAATCGGGGCGTTGTGAGCCCCAGCATTTT. The chain carries TRBV23-1 and TRBJ1-5; a possible D gene is TRBD1 (5 bases). TRBV23-1 is placed among ORFs of uncertain function. Between the trimmed V and J ends, which lost 0 bases and 8 bases, there was a span of 11 bases. The CDR3 has 14 residues.

The chain couples TRBV10-2 to TRBJ1-5; the D is unclear. Germline V lookup: CDR1 WSHSY, CDR2 SAAADI. CDR3 length: 14 residues. V shed 0 bases and J shed 3 bases, with 6 bases lying between them. CDR3 DNA sequence: TGCGCCAGCAGTGAGTCGAGGCACAATCAGCCCCAGCATTTT. Its translation: CASSESRHNQPQHF.

This chain links TRBV10-1 with TRBJ1-1; TRBD1 is a possible D gene (5 bases). Between the trimmed V and J ends, which lost 7 bases and 5 bases, there was a span of 14 bases. CDR1 is WNHNN, CDR2 SYGVQD, per germline (reference sequence). The CDR3 runs 13 residues. The CDR3 sequence is CASTKDSRTEAFF. The CDR3, as DNA: TGCGCCAGCACAAAAGACAGTCGGACTGAAGCTTTCTTT.

The chain joins TRBV27 to TRBJ2-3; 10 nucleotides line up with TRBD2. Per the germline V gene, CDR1 is MNHEY and CDR2 is SMNVEV (reference sequence). The junction had 6 bases not matched to a gene; V was cut back by 7 bases and J by 5 bases. The CDR3 loop spans 14 amino acids. The CDR3 loop reads CASKASGRVDTQYF. The CDR3 DNA follows: TGTGCCAGCAAGGCTAGCGGGAGAGTAGATACGCAGTATTTT.

This sequence joins TRBV11-2 and TRBJ2-1, with D possibly being TRBD1 (5 bases). The V gene's germline CDR1 is SGHAT and CDR2 FQNNGV. Trimming pared 3 bases from V and 0 bases from J, leaving 15 bases between. The CDR3 is made up of 17 amino acids. CDR3 sequence: CASSLWADKSSYNEQFF. CDR3 in DNA: TGTGCCAGCAGCTTGTGGGCGGACAAGAGCTCCTACAATGAGCAGTTCTTC.

This chain connects TRBV6-1 to TRBJ1-5; D is ambiguous. The CDR3 sequence is 15 residues long. CDR1 MNHNS and CDR2 SASEGT come from the germline V gene. The germline V and J ends were trimmed by 4 bases and 3 bases, with 13 bases remaining between them. The CDR3 protein is CASSGSPGINQPQHF. In DNA, the CDR3 is TGTGCCAGCAGTGGGTCACCGGGAATCAATCAGCCCCAGCATTTT.

V is TRBV6-1 and J is TRBJ2-7; TRBD2 might be the D (5 bases). V was pared by 0 bases and J by 1 base, with 10 bases between. Germline CDR1 is MNHNS and CDR2 is SASEGT. The CDR3 is made up of 15 amino acids. The CDR3, as DNA: TGTGCCAGCAGTGAAGCGCGGGCTGGATCCTACGAGCAGTACTTC. Translation gives CASSEARAGSYEQYF.

V is TRBV6-5 and J is TRBJ1-1; TRBD1 might be the D (6 bases). The CDR3 contains 14 residues. Germline V gene lookup returns CDR1 MNHEY and CDR2 SVGAGI. V was pared by 5 bases and J by 3 bases, with 13 bases between. The CDR3, as DNA: TGTGCCAGCAGTCCGGACAGATGGGACACTGAAGCTTTCTTT. The encoded protein is CASSPDRWDTEAFF.

The chain uses TRBV19 and TRBJ2-1; D remains unclear. Germline assignment: CDR1 LNHDA and CDR2 SQIVND (reference sequence). With 2 bases removed from V and 0 bases from J, the gap between germline ends came to 8 bases. The CDR3 is 15 residues long. CDR3 DNA sequence: TGTGCCAGTAGTATATTCAGGAGCTCCTACAATGAGCAGTTCTTC. It yields the protein CASSIFRSSYNEQFF.

The chain recombines TRBV9 with TRBJ2-3; D unclear. Trimming left V 3 bases short and J 2 bases short, with 13 bases between. Germline-derived CDR1 and CDR2 are SGDLS and YYNGEE. The CDR3 extends over 15 amino acids. CDR3 residues: CASSATDPSTDTQYF. Here the CDR3 DNA reads TGTGCCAGCAGCGCGACCGACCCATCCACAGATACGCAGTATTTT.

This chain connects TRBV7-9 to TRBJ2-2; TRBD1 matches 7 bases. After removal of 6 bases from V and 0 bases from J, the junction contained 7 bases not matched to a gene. The CDR3 covers 16 residues. Germline lookup yields CDR1 SEHNR and CDR2 FQNEAQ (reference sequence). In nucleotides, the CDR3 is TGTGCCAGCAGTCTTCGACAGGGCACGAACACCGGGGAGCTGTTTTTT. It codes for CASSLRQGTNTGELFF.

The chain carries TRBV7-9 and TRBJ1-1; maybe TRBD1 (6 bases). Germline V gene sequence: CDR1 SEHNR, CDR2 FQNEAQ (reference sequence). The V gene lost 6 bases and the J gene lost 8 bases, with 10 bases spanning the gap. The CDR3 consists of 11 residues. The CDR3 region is CASRRTDEAFF. The CDR3 coding sequence is TGTGCCAGCAGGAGGACAGACGAAGCTTTCTTT.

The chain recombines TRBV11-3 with TRBJ2-7; 12 positions agree with TRBD1. The CDR3 length is 15 residues. The trim removed 5 bases at V and 1 base at J, leaving 3 bases unmatched. Germline lookup yields CDR1 SGHNT and CDR2 YENEEA. CDR3 nucleotides: TGTGCCAGCAGCCGGGGACAGGGGGCGTCCTACGAGCAGTACTTC. As protein: CASSRGQGASYEQYF.

J is TRBJ1-4 and V is TRBV11-2; tentative D call: TRBD1 (5 bases). Between the trimmed V and J ends, which lost 5 bases and 6 bases, there was a span of 13 bases. Germline V lookup: CDR1 SGHAT, CDR2 FQNNGV. This CDR3 comprises 14 residues. For the CDR3, the DNA is TGTGCCAGCAGCATCCAGGGATCTCATGAAAAACTGTTTTTT. It encodes CASSIQGSHEKLFF.

This chain uses TRBV5-1 with TRBJ2-5, with unresolved D. The CDR3 extends over 14 amino acids. The V gene's germline CDR1 is SGHRS and CDR2 YFSETQ. Trimming took 4 bases from V and 2 from J, leaving 12 bases between them. The CDR3 DNA is TGCGCCAGCAGCGCAACTGCAGATCAAGAGACCCAGTACTTC. Translating gives CASSATADQETQYF.

This clone appeared once. This sequence joins TRBV6-4 and TRBJ1-1; D is unresolved. Trimming took off 2 bases at V and 2 bases at J, with 6 bases between the two ends. The V gene's germline CDR1 is MRHNA and CDR2 SNTAGT. The CDR3 consists of 13 residues. Here the CDR3 DNA reads TGTGCCAGCAGTGACGGGTTCAACACTGAAGCTTTCTTT. Amino acid sequence: CASSDGFNTEAFF.

This chain links TRBV19 with TRBJ2-2, with a weak D call TRBD1 (6 bases). There are 16 residues in the CDR3. Per the germline V gene, CDR1 is LNHDA and CDR2 is SQIVND (reference sequence). Trimming took 5 bases from V and 0 from J, leaving 13 bases between them. CDR3 nucleotide sequence: TGTGCCAGTAGTCTCTCCGGGACACCGAACACCGGGGAGCTGTTTTTT. Encoded protein: CASSLSGTPNTGELFF.

The genes are TRBV21-1 and TRBJ2-3; the table gives TRBD1 as D, unverified against the DNA. TRBV21-1 is classified as a pseudogene. The CDR3 runs to 19 residues. CDR3 protein: CASSIPRTGQRKAIDTQYF. For the CDR3, the DNA is TGTGCCAGCAGCATTCCTCGGACAGGGCAAAGGAAAGCGATTGATACGCAGTATTTT.